The text below deals with one T cell receptor beta chain. What it recognizes is unknown. The CDR3 spans 14 residues. The V end lost 2 bases, the J end lost 3 bases, and 8 bases lay between the germline ends. Germline assignment: CDR1 MNHEY and CDR2 SMNVEV (reference sequence). This PCR relied on a set of 60 Vbeta primers and 13 Jbeta primers. Data came from immunoSEQ multiplex PCR; TCRdb stores just in-frame clones and leaves some out. The sample consists of a few hundred thousand clones, 60% to 80% of them appearing once. These data come from a study of cytomegalovirus exposure and HLA in healthy donors. On the study more broadly: A prior analysis found some 110 million unique TCR beta sequences from 150 million to 200 million T cells.

Study-level findings and limits: Researchers left out some V segments, among them TRBV6-2 and TRBV6-3, as indistinguishable. Looking again later, the authors saw that most CMV-associated TCR beta chains seemed HLA-restricted.

Donors sampled were nominally healthy, though unrecorded immune exposures were likely. The sequence derives from a man in his late teens or twenties in good health and CMV-seronegative. The chain employs TRBV27 and TRBJ2-1; D unclear. The sequencing input was PBMCs. For the CDR3, the DNA is TGTGCCAGCAGTTTAACTAACGTCTACAATGAGCAGTTCTTC. Encoded protein: CASSLTNVYNEQFF.